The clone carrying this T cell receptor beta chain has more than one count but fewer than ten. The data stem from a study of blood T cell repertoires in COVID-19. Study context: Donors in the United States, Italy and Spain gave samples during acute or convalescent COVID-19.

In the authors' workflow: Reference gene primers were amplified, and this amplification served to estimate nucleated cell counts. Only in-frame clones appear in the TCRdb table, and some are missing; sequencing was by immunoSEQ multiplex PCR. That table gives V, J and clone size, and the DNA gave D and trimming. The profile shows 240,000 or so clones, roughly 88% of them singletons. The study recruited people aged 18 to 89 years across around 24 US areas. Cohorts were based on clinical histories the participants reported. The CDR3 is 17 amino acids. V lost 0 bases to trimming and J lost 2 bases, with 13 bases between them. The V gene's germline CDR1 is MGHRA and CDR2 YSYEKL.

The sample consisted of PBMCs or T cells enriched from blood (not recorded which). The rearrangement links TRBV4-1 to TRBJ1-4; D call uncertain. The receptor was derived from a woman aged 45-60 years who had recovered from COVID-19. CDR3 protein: CASSQDAAGWTNEKLFF. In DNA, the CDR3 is TGCGCCAGCAGCCAAGATGCGGCCGGTTGGACTAATGAAAAACTGTTTTTT.